What follows are 32 T cell receptor beta chains derived from one specimen sequenced in a study of blood T cell repertoires in COVID-19. This table comes from immunoSEQ multiplex PCR, and its TCRdb copy is limited to in-frame clones, with some not included. The sample lists some 96,000 clones, 83% occurring once. The sample consisted of peripheral blood. The source is a human donor in a cohort sampled during active COVID-19.

The chain recombines TRBV6-6 with TRBJ2-7, with 7 bases identical to TRBD1. CDR3 size: 16 residues. Germline V lookup: CDR1 MNHNY, CDR2 SVGAGI (reference sequence). With V trimmed by 6 bases and J by 1 base, 12 bases remained unmatched. The CDR3 DNA sequence: TGTGCCAGCAGCTTTCCTCCGGGACAGAGATCCTACGAGCAGTACTTC. Its protein is CASSFPPGQRSYEQYF.

This rearrangement joins TRBV7-3 to TRBJ2-3; TRBD1 matches at 8 bases. This CDR3 spans 15 amino acids. Germline CDR1 reads SGHTA; CDR2 reads FQGTGA. Germline trimming cut 5 bases from V and 6 bases from J; bases unmatched to any gene: 10. CDR3 bases: TGTGCCAGCAGCCGACAGGGGTTCGCCGGGGATACGCAGTATTTT. Translated, it gives CASSRQGFAGDTQYF.

The gene calls are TRBV2 and TRBJ2-3; maybe TRBD2 (6 bases). Trimming pared 6 bases from V and 7 bases from J, leaving 17 bases between. The CDR3 extends over 14 amino acids. CDR1 and CDR2 from the germline V gene are SNHLY and FYNNEI. CDR3 residues: CASRASGEGNTQYF. DNA for the CDR3: TGTGCCAGCAGGGCCTCGGGGGAAGGGAATACGCAGTATTTT.

V gene TRBV5-1 combines with J gene TRBJ2-1, with 11 bases lining up with TRBD2. V lost 0 bases, J lost 10 bases, and 12 bases stayed unmatched. Per the germline V gene, CDR1 is SGHRS and CDR2 is YFSETQ. This CDR3 has 17 residues. DNA of the CDR3: TGCGCCAGCAGCTTGGAGGCTAGCGGGGGGCTTTTAAGCGAGCAGTTCTTC. Protein product: CASSLEASGGLLSEQFF.

The chain couples TRBV2 to TRBJ1-6; D remains ambiguous. CDR1 SNHLY and CDR2 FYNNEI come from the germline V gene. This CDR3 region has 15 residues. V was clipped by 6 bases and J by 7 bases, with 16 bases between them. DNA of the CDR3: TGTGCCAGCAGGGACTTTGGGTCCGGGAATTCACCCCTCCACTTT. Amino acids: CASRDFGSGNSPLHF. Variable domain in full (rest from reference TRBV2 and TRBJ1-6): EPEVTQTPSHQVTQMGQEVILRCVPISNHLYFYWYRQILGQKVEFLVSFYNNEISEKSEIFDDQFSVERPDGSNFTLKIRSTKLEDSAMYFCASRDFGSGNSPLHFGNGTRLTVT.

CDR3 region: CASSQQGESGAGQLSSYNSPLHF. The DNA for the CDR3 is TGTGCCAGCAGCCAACAAGGAGAATCAGGGGCTGGACAACTGAGCTCCTATAATTCACCCCTCCACTTT. This chain joins TRBV4-2 and TRBJ1-6; D possibly corresponds to TRBD1 (6 bases). Germline V gene data show CDR1 as LGHNA and CDR2 as YNFKEQ. Deletions cut 2 bases from V and 0 bases from J, with 29 bases between. CDR3 size: 23 residues.

The CDR3 DNA reads TGCGCCAGCAGCTTGGAGTTCGGACAGACCTATGGCTACACCTTC. It codes for CASSLEFGQTYGYTF. The chain is built from TRBV5-1 and TRBJ1-2; D perhaps matches TRBD1 (6 bases). The CDR3 runs 15 residues. Trimming pared 0 bases from V and 4 bases from J, leaving 13 bases between. In germline, CDR1 is SGHRS, CDR2 YFSETQ.

The chain joins TRBV30 to TRBJ2-5; 7 bases are a match to TRBD2. With 2 bases clipped from V and 2 bases from J, the junction kept 5 bases outside the gene matches. CDR3 length equals 14 residues. Germline V gene sequence: CDR1 GTSNPN, CDR2 SVGIG (reference sequence). In DNA, the CDR3 is TGTGCCTGGAGTATCGGACTAGGACAAGAGACCCAGTACTTC. Amino acid sequence: CAWSIGLGQETQYF.

The gene calls are TRBV28 and TRBJ2-7, with 11 bases lining up with TRBD1. CDR1 and CDR2 (germline): MDHEN, SYDVKM. This CDR3 has 15 amino acids. The junction had 9 bases not matched to a gene; V was cut back by 5 bases and J by 6 bases. This CDR3 reads CASSTSGTGGTEQYF. For the CDR3, the DNA is TGTGCCAGCAGTACCTCCGGGACAGGGGGGACCGAGCAGTACTTC. Using reference TRBV28 and TRBJ2-7 for the parts outside the CDR3, the full variable domain is DVKVTQSSRYLVKRTGEKVFLECVQDMDHENMFWYRQDPGLGLRLIYFSYDVKMKEKGDIPEGYSVSREKKERFSLILESASTNQTSMYLCASSTSGTGGTEQYFGPGTRLTVT.

The rearrangement joins TRBV24-1 to TRBJ2-2; 8 bases align to TRBD2. The CDR3 spans 16 residues. Germline V gene lookup returns CDR1 KGHDR and CDR2 SFDVKD. Germline trimming cut 6 bases from V and 6 bases from J; bases unmatched to any gene: 11. As DNA, the CDR3 is TGTGCCACCAGTAAAGGAGCGGGAGTTAGGGCCGGGGAGCTGTTTTTT. Encoded protein: CATSKGAGVRAGELFF.

In its sample, this clone was seen once. The rearrangement links TRBV6-5 to TRBJ2-7, with a possible D match to TRBD2 (6 bases). In germline, CDR1 is MNHEY, CDR2 SVGAGI. V lost 7 bases and J 6 bases, leaving 19 bases between the germline ends. This CDR3 is built from 14 residues. The CDR3 reads CASTKQGTSREQYF. For the CDR3, the DNA is TGTGCCAGCACCAAGCAAGGGACTTCCCGCGAGCAGTACTTC.

V and J are TRBV24-1 and TRBJ2-2; 8 bases match TRBD2. The CDR3 extends over 15 amino acids. Trimming removed 4 bases from V and 0 bases from J; junction bases left unmatched: 0. Germline assignment: CDR1 KGHDR and CDR2 SFDVKD. DNA for the CDR3: TGTGCCACCAGTGAAGCGGGAGCGAACACCGGGGAGCTGTTTTTT. Translated, it gives CATSEAGANTGELFF.

The gene calls are TRBV7-2 and TRBJ1-1; 7 bases map to TRBD1. The germline V gene encodes CDR1 SGHTA and CDR2 FQGNSA. The CDR3 has 14 amino acids. The J segment lost 4 bases and the V segment lost 2 bases, leaving 4 bases of the junction unmatched. CDR3 DNA sequence: TGTGCCAGCAGCTTAAGACAGGGAGGCACTGAAGCTTTCTTT. This gives the protein CASSLRQGGTEAFF. Drawing the rest from reference TRBV7-2 and TRBJ1-1, the complete variable domain is GAGVSQSPSNKVTEKGKDVELRCDPISGHTALYWYRQSLGQGLEFLIYFQGNSAPDKSGLPSDRFSAERTGGSVSTLTIQRTQQEDSAVYLCASSLRQGGTEAFFGQGTRLTVV.

This clone was seen just once. This chain connects TRBV7-2 to TRBJ1-3, with TRBD1 as a possible D gene (6 bases). There are 14 residues in the CDR3. CDR1 is SGHTA, CDR2 FQGNSA, per germline. V lost 2 bases and J 1 base, leaving 6 bases between the germline ends. The CDR3 region has the DNA TGTGCCAGCAGCTTAACAGGGTCTGGAAACACCATATATTTT. Amino acid sequence: CASSLTGSGNTIYF.

The sample holds a few counts of this clone. The gene calls are TRBV5-5 and TRBJ1-2, with 7 bases matching TRBD1. Germline loops: CDR1 SGHKS, CDR2 YYEKEE (reference sequence). CDR3 length: 16 amino acids. Trimming took 4 bases from V and 5 from J; bases not matched to a gene: 14. The CDR3 loop reads CASSPEGTAYGYGYTF. CDR3 coding DNA: TGTGCCAGCAGCCCCGAGGGGACAGCGTATGGGTATGGCTACACCTTC.

The rearrangement uses TRBV29-1 and TRBJ1-2; 7 bases are a match to TRBD1. Trimming cost V 5 bases and J 3 bases; bases outside gene matches: 6. CDR1 is SQVTM, CDR2 ANQGSEA, per germline. The CDR3 runs 13 residues. CDR3 sequence: CSVTTGLDYGYTF. In DNA, the CDR3 is TGCAGCGTTACGACAGGGTTGGACTATGGCTACACCTTC.

V is TRBV6-5 and J is TRBJ2-5; D perhaps matches TRBD2 (6 bases). The CDR3 sequence is 13 residues long. Germline assignment: CDR1 MNHEY and CDR2 SVGAGI. The V end was cut by 7 bases, the J end by 2 bases, with 11 bases between. In DNA form, the CDR3 reads TGTGCCAGCAACCTAGCGTATCAAGAGACCCAGTACTTC. Protein sequence: CASNLAYQETQYF.

The chain combines TRBV18 with TRBJ2-5, with D possibly being TRBD1 (5 bases). V was clipped by 4 bases and J by 1 base, with 10 bases between them. This CDR3 is built from 14 residues. Germline V CDR1 and CDR2: KGHSH, LQKENI. In DNA, the CDR3 is TGTGCCAGCTCACTGATGACAGTCCAAGAGACCCAGTACTTC. Translated, it gives CASSLMTVQETQYF.

This chain uses TRBV5-4 with TRBJ2-7; D possibly corresponds to TRBD1 (5 bases). The CDR3 runs 14 residues. Per germline, CDR1 SGHNT and CDR2 YYREEE (reference sequence). V lost 0 bases and J 5 bases, leaving 12 bases between the germline ends. CDR3 residues: CASSLDQGWNEQYF. As DNA, the CDR3 is TGTGCCAGCAGCTTGGATCAGGGTTGGAACGAGCAGTACTTC.

This chain uses TRBV6-4 with TRBJ2-5, with 10 bases matching TRBD2. V trimming: 7 bases; J trimming: 1 base; junction bases outside the gene matches: 15. The CDR3 sequence is 18 residues long. Germline CDR1 reads MRHNA; CDR2 reads SNTAGT. The CDR3 DNA is TGTGCCAGCATCCTCCCAACCTTAGCGGGGGGAGCCCAAGAGACCCAGTACTTC. Protein product: CASILPTLAGGAQETQYF.

The chain carries TRBV28 and TRBJ2-3; TRBD1 is a possible D gene (6 bases). V lost 2 bases, J lost 0 bases, and 18 bases lay in between. Per germline, CDR1 MDHEN and CDR2 SYDVKM. The CDR3 consists of 18 residues. In DNA, the CDR3 is TGTGCCAGCAGTTTACGTCGTGATTCTGGGGGCAGCACAGATACGCAGTATTTT. It specifies CASSLRRDSGGSTDTQYF.

As to this clone: A far larger clone is one nucleotide away, so this likely arose from a read error. V is TRBV7-3 and J is TRBJ2-1, with 8 bases aligning to TRBD2. Germline CDR1 reads SGHTA; CDR2 reads FQGTGA. The CDR3 sequence is 15 residues long. The ends lost 5 bases at V and 0 bases at J; junction bases unmatched: 3. The DNA of the CDR3 is TGTGCCAGCAGCCCCAGCGGGAGCTCCTACAATGAGCAGTTCTTC. Its translation is CASSPSGSSYNEQFF. Supplemented by reference TRBV7-3 and TRBJ2-1, the full variable domain reads GAGVSQTPSNKVTEKGKYVELRCDPISGHTALYWYRQSLGQGPEFLIYFQGTGAADDSGLPNDRFFAVRPEGSVSTLKIQRTERGDSAVYLCASSPSGSSYNEQFFGPGTRLTVL.

The V call is TRBV9, the J call TRBJ2-5, with TRBD2 matching over 8 bases. The germline V gene encodes CDR1 SGDLS and CDR2 YYNGEE. V lost 0 bases, J lost 5 bases, and 6 bases stayed unmatched. CDR3 length: 15 amino acids. In DNA form, the CDR3 reads TGTGCCAGCAGCGTAGCTGGACTAGCAGGGGAGACCCAGTACTTC. This sequence encodes CASSVAGLAGETQYF.

This clone appeared once. J is TRBJ2-7 and V is TRBV28; 9 nucleotides line up with TRBD1. The CDR3 contains 14 residues. Trimming took 3 bases from V and 7 from J; bases not matched to a gene: 7. Germline assignment: CDR1 MDHEN and CDR2 SYDVKM. The CDR3 DNA sequence: TGTGCCAGCAGTTTCGGGACAGGGCGTCGTGAGCAGTACTTC. Protein product: CASSFGTGRREQYF.

The rearrangement joins TRBV2 to TRBJ2-5, with 8 bases matching TRBD1. Trimming took 8 bases from V and 2 from J; bases not matched to a gene: 7. The CDR3 contains 14 residues. Germline CDR1 SNHLY, CDR2 FYNNEI. The CDR3 spells CASRVTGEQETQYF. DNA of the CDR3: TGTGCCAGCCGGGTGACAGGGGAGCAAGAGACCCAGTACTTC.

The chain is built from TRBV28 and TRBJ2-2; D may be TRBD2 (5 bases). The CDR3 sequence is 13 residues long. CDR1 is MDHEN and CDR2 is SYDVKM in the germline V gene. V was clipped by 2 bases and J by 8 bases, with 9 bases between them. The DNA of the CDR3 is TGTGCCAGCAGTTTAGGCGGAGGAGGGGAGCTGTTTTTT. This gives the protein CASSLGGGGELFF.

The chain couples TRBV30 to TRBJ2-7; 7 nucleotides agree with TRBD2. Unmatched junction bases numbered 5, after V lost 0 bases and J lost 12 bases. Germline lookup yields CDR1 GTSNPN and CDR2 SVGIG (reference sequence). This CDR3 is 11 amino acids long. The CDR3 here is CAWSVRTSLYF. CDR3 in DNA: TGTGCCTGGAGTGTACGGACTAGTCTGTACTTC.

J is TRBJ1-1 and V is TRBV18; the D gene is possibly TRBD1 (6 bases). Germline V gene sequence: CDR1 KGHSH, CDR2 LQKENI. Trimming removed 2 bases from V and 4 bases from J, with 11 bases in between. The CDR3 is 14 amino acids. Here the CDR3 DNA reads TGTGCCAGCTCACCAGGGGGCGGTGGCACTGAAGCTTTCTTT. It yields the protein CASSPGGGGTEAFF.

This clone was recorded only once. The J gene is TRBJ2-7, the V gene TRBV28; D call uncertain. V was clipped by 8 bases and J by 3 bases, with 20 bases between them. The germline V gene has CDR1 MDHEN and CDR2 SYDVKM. The CDR3 sequence is 15 residues long. The CDR3, as DNA: TGTGCCAGCTACAGATCTCGCCAGAACCTCTACGAGCAGTACTTC. It encodes CASYRSRQNLYEQYF.

This chain joins TRBV25-1 and TRBJ2-7, with D hard to call. Germline CDR1 and CDR2: MGHDK and SYGVNS. The CDR3 extends over 12 amino acids. The V end was cut by 4 bases, the J end by 3 bases, with 7 bases between. CDR3 region: CASSAYGYEQYF. Written as DNA, the CDR3 is TGTGCCAGCAGTGCTTACGGCTACGAGCAGTACTTC.

The table lists this clone with a count of one. The V call is TRBV18, the J call TRBJ2-1; D is unclear. Trimming shortened V by 4 bases and J by 5 bases, and 6 bases separated the two germline ends. Germline CDR1 and CDR2: KGHSH and LQKENI. The CDR3 covers 12 residues. For the CDR3, the DNA is TGTGCCAGCTCACGGAGCAACAATGAGCAGTTCTTC. This translates into CASSRSNNEQFF.

This rearrangement joins TRBV13 to TRBJ2-6, with no clear D. V lost 5 bases and J 1 base, leaving 6 bases between the germline ends. Germline V CDR1 and CDR2: PRHDT, FYEKMQ (reference sequence). The CDR3 sequence is 14 residues long. As DNA, the CDR3 is TGTGCCAGCAGCCTAAATTCTGGGGCCAACGTCCTGACTTTC. It yields the protein CASSLNSGANVLTF. Complete variable domain (other parts from reference TRBV13 and TRBJ2-6): AAGVIQSPRHLIKEKRETATLKCYPIPRHDTVYWYQQGPGQDPQFLISFYEKMQSDKGSIPDRFSAQQFSDYHSELNMSSLELGDSALYFCASSLNSGANVLTFGAGSRLTVL.